The TCR beta chain described here comes from a study of blood T cell repertoires in COVID-19. Data came from immunoSEQ multiplex PCR; TCRdb stores just in-frame clones and leaves some out. Of tens of thousands of clones listed, around four fifths are singletons. The sequencing input was peripheral blood. The origin of this receptor is a man aged 50-60 years with active COVID-19.

DNA for the CDR3: TGCGCCAGCAGCTTGGATCAAGGACAGGGACCTGAAGCTTTCTTT. It codes for CASSLDQGQGPEAFF. The chain is built from TRBV5-1 and TRBJ1-1, with 8 bases aligning to TRBD1. Trimming cost V 0 bases and J 6 bases; bases outside gene matches: 7. The CDR3 spans 15 residues. Germline values: CDR1 SGHRS, CDR2 YFSETQ. Drawing the rest from reference TRBV5-1 and TRBJ1-1, the complete variable domain is KAGVTQTPRYLIKTRGQQVTLSCSPISGHRSVSWYQQTPGQGLQFLFEYFSETQRNKGNFPGRFSGRQFSNSRSEMNVSTLELGDSALYLCASSLDQGQGPEAFFGQGTRLTVV.